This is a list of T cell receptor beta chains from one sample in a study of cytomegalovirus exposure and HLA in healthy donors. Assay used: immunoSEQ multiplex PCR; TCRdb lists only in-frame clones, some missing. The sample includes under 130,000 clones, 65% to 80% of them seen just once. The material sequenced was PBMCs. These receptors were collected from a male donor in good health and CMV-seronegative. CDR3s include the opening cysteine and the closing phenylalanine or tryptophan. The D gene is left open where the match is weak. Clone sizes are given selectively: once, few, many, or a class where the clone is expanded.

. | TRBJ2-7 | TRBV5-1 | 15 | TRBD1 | TGCGCCAGCAGCAAGACCGGGACAGCCTTCTACGAGCAGTACTTC | CASSKTGTAFYEQYF
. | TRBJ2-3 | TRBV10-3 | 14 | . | TGTGCCATCAGCCACGAAGACAACACAGATACGCAGTATTTT | CAISHEDNTDTQYF
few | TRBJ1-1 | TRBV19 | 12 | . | TGTGCCAGTAGGAGACAGAACACTGAAGCTTTCTTT | CASRRQNTEAFF
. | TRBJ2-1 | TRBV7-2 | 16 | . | TGTGCCAGCAGCTTAGTGGTGACGCGGGGTCTCAATGAGCAGTTCTTC | CASSLVVTRGLNEQFF
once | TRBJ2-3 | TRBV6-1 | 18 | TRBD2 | TGTGCCAGCAGTGAACACGGGACTAGCGGATCCAGCACAGATACGCAGTATTTT | CASSEHGTSGSSTDTQYF
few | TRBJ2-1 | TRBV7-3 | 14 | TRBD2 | TGTGCCAGCAGCTCGGGGGGGAGAAACAATGAGCAGTTCTTC | CASSSGGRNNEQFF
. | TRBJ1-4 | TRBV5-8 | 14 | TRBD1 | TGTGCCAGCAGCCGGGGACAGTCTAATGAAAAACTGTTTTTT | CASSRGQSNEKLFF
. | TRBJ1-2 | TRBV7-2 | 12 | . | TGTGCCAGCAGGATCGCGGGCGGAGGCTACACCTTC | CASRIAGGGYTF
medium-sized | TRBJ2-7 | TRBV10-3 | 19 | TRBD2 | TGTGCCATCAGTGGCACCACGGGGCTGATCGTGCGGGAGTTCCACGAGCAGTACTTC | CAISGTTGLIVREFHEQYF
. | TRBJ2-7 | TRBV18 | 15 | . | TGTGCCAGCTCGCGACGGCGGCAGGGCGCCTACGAGCAGTACTTC | CASSRRRQGAYEQYF
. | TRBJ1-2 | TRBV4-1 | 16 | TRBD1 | TGCGCCAGCAGCCAACCATCGGACAGGGTTGGCTATGGCTACACCTTC | CASSQPSDRVGYGYTF
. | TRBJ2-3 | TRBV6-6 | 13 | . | TGTGCCAGCAGTCCCCCGAGAAGAGATACGCAGTATTTT | CASSPPRRDTQYF
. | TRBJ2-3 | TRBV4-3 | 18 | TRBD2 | TGCGCCAGCAGCCAAGATTTGGGACTAGCGGGGATCACAGATACGCAGTATTTT | CASSQDLGLAGITDTQYF
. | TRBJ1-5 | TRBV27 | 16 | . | TGTGCCAGCAGTTTATTGGGCAGCCGCTTCTATCAGCCCCAGCATTTT | CASSLLGSRFYQPQHF
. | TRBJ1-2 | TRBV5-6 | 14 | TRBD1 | TGTGCCAGCAGCTTGGGCCGGACAGGGGTTTTCTACACCTTC | CASSLGRTGVFYTF
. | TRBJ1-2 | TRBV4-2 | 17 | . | TGTGCCAGCAGCCAAGATCATTACGGGCAGGGGACCGCTGGCTACACCTTC | CASSQDHYGQGTAGYTF
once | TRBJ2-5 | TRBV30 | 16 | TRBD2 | TGTGCCTGGAGTGTCGCTAGCGGGATGATTGGGGAGACCCAGTACTTC | CAWSVASGMIGETQYF
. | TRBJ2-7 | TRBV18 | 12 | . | TGTGCCAGCTCACCGAGACTTGGCGAGCAGTACTTC | CASSPRLGEQYF
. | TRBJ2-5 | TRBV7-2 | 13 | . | TGTGCCAGCACACCGGTGATACAAGAGACCCAGTACTTC | CASTPVIQETQYF
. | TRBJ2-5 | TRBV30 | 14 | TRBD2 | TGTGCCTGGGGGGAGACTAGCGGCCAAGAGACCCAGTACTTC | CAWGETSGQETQYF
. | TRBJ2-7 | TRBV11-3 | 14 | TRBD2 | TGTGCCAGCAGCGGGGGACTAGCGGGAGACGAGCAGTACTTC | CASSGGLAGDEQYF
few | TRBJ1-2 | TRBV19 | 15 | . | TGTGCCAGTAGTATTTGGGACACCATAAACTATGGCTACACCTTC | CASSIWDTINYGYTF
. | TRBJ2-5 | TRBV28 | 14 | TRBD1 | TGTGCCAGCAGCTGGACAGGGGTTCGAGAGACCCAGTACTTC | CASSWTGVRETQYF
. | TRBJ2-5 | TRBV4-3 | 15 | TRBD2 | TGCGCCAGCAGCCAAGCGGGAGGGCTCGGAGAGACCCAGTACTTC | CASSQAGGLGETQYF
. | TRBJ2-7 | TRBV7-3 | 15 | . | TGTGCCAGCAGCTTAAAGGGTGCTAGCGCGTACGAGCAGTACTTC | CASSLKGASAYEQYF
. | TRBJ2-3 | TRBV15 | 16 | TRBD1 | TGTGCCACCAGCAGACATAGACAGGGATTGACAGATACGCAGTATTTT | CATSRHRQGLTDTQYF
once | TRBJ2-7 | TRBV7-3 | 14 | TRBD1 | TGTGCCAGCAGCTTGAGTCAGGGGGCTGGGGAGCAGTACTTC | CASSLSQGAGEQYF
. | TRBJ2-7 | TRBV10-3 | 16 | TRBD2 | TGTGCCATCAGCCCCGTTGGGGGGGGAAGCTCCTACGAGCAGTACTTC | CAISPVGGGSSYEQYF
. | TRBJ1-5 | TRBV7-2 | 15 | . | TGTGCCAGCAGCTTAGAGCCAGGATTAGGTCAGCCCCAGCATTTT | CASSLEPGLGQPQHF
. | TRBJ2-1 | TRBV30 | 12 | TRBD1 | TGTGCCTGGAGATTAACCGGACAGGGTCCCTTCTTC | CAWRLTGQGPFF
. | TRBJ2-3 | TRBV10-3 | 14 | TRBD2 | TGTGCCATCAGAACTAGCGGAGGGGGTGATACGCAGTATTTT | CAIRTSGGGDTQYF
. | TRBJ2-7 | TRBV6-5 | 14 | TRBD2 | TGTGCCAGCAGTTACCGGGAGGGCGGTTACGAGCAGTACTTC | CASSYREGGYEQYF
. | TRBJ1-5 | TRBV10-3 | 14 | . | TGTGCCATCAGTGAGTCACACCGCAATCAGCCCCAGCATTTT | CAISESHRNQPQHF
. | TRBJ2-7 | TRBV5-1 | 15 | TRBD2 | TGCGCCAGCAGCTTGGCCCGGGAGGGCATCTACGAGCAGTACTTC | CASSLAREGIYEQYF
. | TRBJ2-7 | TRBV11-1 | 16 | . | TGTGCCAGCTCTGAAATCATCGGGACTGTCCTGGAAGAGCAGTACTTC | CASSEIIGTVLEEQYF
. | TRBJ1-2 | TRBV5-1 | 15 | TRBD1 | TGCGCCAGCAAAAGCACGACAGGGGGCCTAGCTGGCTACACCTTC | CASKSTTGGLAGYTF
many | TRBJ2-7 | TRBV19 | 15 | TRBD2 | TGTGCCAGTAGTATAGGTCAGGGAGGGTCCTACGAGCAGTACTTC | CASSIGQGGSYEQYF
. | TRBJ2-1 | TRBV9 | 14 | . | TGTGCCAGCAGCGTAGAAGGAGGAGGGGATGAGCAGTTCTTC | CASSVEGGGDEQFF
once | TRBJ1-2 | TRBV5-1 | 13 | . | TGCGCCAGCAGCTTGGCAGGCGACTATGGCTACACCTTC | CASSLAGDYGYTF
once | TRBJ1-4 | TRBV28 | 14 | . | TGTGCCAGCAGTCGGCCCGGGGGTAGTGAAAAACTGTTTTTT | CASSRPGGSEKLFF
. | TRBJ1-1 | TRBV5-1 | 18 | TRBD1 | TGCGCCAGCAGCCCAGGGCGTAGTGCAGGGGGCGAGGGCACTGAAGCTTTCTTT | CASSPGRSAGGEGTEAFF
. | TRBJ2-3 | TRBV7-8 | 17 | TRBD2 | TGTGCCAGCAGCCTCCCGGCTAGCGGGAGCAGCACAGATACGCAGTATTTT | CASSLPASGSSTDTQYF
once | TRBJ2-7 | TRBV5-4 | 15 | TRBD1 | TGTGCCAGCAGCTTCCTACAGGGGGCGCGCGGCGAGCAGTACTTC | CASSFLQGARGEQYF
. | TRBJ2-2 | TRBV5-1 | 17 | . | TGCGCCAGCAGCTTGGCCGGGGGCGGGAGTGGCACCGGGGAGCTGTTTTTT | CASSLAGGGSGTGELFF
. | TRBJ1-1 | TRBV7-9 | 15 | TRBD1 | TGTGCCAGCAGTGTGGGGGACAGGGAGACCACTGAAGCTTTCTTT | CASSVGDRETTEAFF
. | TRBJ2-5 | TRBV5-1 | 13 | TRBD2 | TGCGCCAGCAGAACGGGACTACAGGAGACCCAGTACTTC | CASRTGLQETQYF
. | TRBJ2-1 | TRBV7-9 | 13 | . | TGTGCCAGCAGCTTACACTCTGACAATGAGCAGTTCTTC | CASSLHSDNEQFF
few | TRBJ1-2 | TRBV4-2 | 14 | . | TGTGCCAGCAGCCAAGATCCAGGGGCCTATGGCTACACCTTC | CASSQDPGAYGYTF
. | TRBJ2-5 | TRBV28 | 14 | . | TGTGCCAGCAGTTTTTCTCTACTCCAAGAGACCCAGTACTTC | CASSFSLLQETQYF
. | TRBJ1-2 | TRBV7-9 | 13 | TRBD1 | TGTGCCAGCAGCGGGACAGGGATGTATGGCTACACCTTC | CASSGTGMYGYTF
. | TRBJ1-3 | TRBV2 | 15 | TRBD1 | TGTGCCAGCAGTACCCTACAGGGGGCAGGAAACACCATATATTTT | CASSTLQGAGNTIYF
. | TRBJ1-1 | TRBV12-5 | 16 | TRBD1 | TGTGCTAGTGGTTTGTCGATTGGACAGGGTAACACTGAAGCTTTCTTT | CASGLSIGQGNTEAFF
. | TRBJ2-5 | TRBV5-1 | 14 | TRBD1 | TGCGCCAGCAGCATGGGACAGGGAGAAGAGACCCAGTACTTC | CASSMGQGEETQYF
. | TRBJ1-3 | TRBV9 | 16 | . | TGTGCCAGCAGCGTAGTAGGGGATTCATCTGGAAACACCATATATTTT | CASSVVGDSSGNTIYF
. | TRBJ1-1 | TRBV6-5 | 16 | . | TGTGCCAGCAGTTACTGGAAGGAGAGAATGAACACTGAAGCTTTCTTT | CASSYWKERMNTEAFF